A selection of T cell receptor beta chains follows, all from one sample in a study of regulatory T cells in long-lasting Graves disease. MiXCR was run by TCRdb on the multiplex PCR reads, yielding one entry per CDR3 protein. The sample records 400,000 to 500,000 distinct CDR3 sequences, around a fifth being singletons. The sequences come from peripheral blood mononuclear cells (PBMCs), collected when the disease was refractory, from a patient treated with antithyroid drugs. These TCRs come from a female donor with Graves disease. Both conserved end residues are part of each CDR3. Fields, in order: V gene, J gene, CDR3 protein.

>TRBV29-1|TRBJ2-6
CTRRGSGANVLTF
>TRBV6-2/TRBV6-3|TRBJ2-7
CASSAGLADEQYF
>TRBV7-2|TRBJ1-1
CASSLVGDRGTEAFF
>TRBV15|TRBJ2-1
CATSRDASYNEQFF
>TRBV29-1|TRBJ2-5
CSVGTSGRETQYF
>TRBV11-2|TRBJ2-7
CASSLGSRPVYEQYF
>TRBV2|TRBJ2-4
CASGTSGLAGATKNIQYF
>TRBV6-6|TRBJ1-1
CASSYSRRDVEAFF
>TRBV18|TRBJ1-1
CASSPGQGWAFF
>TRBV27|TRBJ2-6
CASSLDNSGANVLTF
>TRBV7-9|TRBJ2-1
CASSSPFRTHEQFF
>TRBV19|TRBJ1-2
CASTPTPQGANYGYTF
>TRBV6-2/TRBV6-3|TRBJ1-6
CASSYGGSTSRSPLHF
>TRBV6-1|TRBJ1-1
CASTLDPTYTEAFF
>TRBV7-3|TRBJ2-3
CASSSDRGADTQYF
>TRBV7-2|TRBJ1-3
CASSLFQEFSGNTIYF
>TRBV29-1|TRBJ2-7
CSAPGQMGEQYF
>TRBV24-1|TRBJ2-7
CATSARLAGAYEQYF
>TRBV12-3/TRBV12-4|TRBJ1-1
CASSLWGQLNAFF
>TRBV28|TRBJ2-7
CASRRDSSGRGRPYF
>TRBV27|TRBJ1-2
CASSFGGAGYTF
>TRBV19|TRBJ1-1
CASSGTDIMNTEAFF
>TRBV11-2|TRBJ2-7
CASSQEQGWSYEQYF
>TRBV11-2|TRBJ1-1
CASSPRTGVLLNTEAFF